This T cell receptor (beta chain) was recorded in a study of beta chain features in type 1 diabetes. At the level of the study: About 110,000,000 sorted cells were examined across all samples.

TCRB transcripts that were expressed got sequenced, as all of the isolated RNA had been reverse transcribed. The data were produced by immunoSEQ multiplex PCR, yet TCRdb's version contains in-frame clones alone and is incomplete. The sample lists 900,000 or so clones; roughly 16% were seen once. V lost 2 bases to trimming and J lost 1 base, with 19 bases between them. The CDR3 is 18 residues long. Germline V gene sequence: CDR1 SGDLS, CDR2 YYNGEE. Study findings and constraints: There were fewer insertions and more deletions at the VDJ junctions of type 1 diabetes patients. The study found that naive, central memory and Treg TCRB repertoires appeared more similar in patients than in healthy donors.

In this sample, this clone turned up a few times. Its antigen is currently unknown. The origin of this receptor is a woman aged 18 to 35 in good health. V is TRBV9 and J is TRBJ1-3; weak D call: TRBD1 (5 bases). Sequencing input: naive CD4+ T cells from blood. The CDR3 is CASSVAGGDGLSGNTIYF. CDR3 DNA sequence: TGTGCCAGCAGCGTCGCGGGTGGGGACGGCCTTTCTGGAAACACCATATATTTT. Combining the CDR3 with reference TRBV9 and TRBJ1-3 gives the whole variable domain DSGVTQTPKHLITATGQRVTLRCSPRSGDLSVYWYQQSLDQGLQFLIQYYNGEERAKGNILERFSAQQFPDLHSELNLSSLELGDSALYFCASSVAGGDGLSGNTIYFGEGSWLTVV.